This T cell receptor (beta chain) was captured in a study of T cell responses to AZD1222 COVID-19 vaccine (dated by TCRdb to the early 2020s). Some background on the complete study: TCR sequencing was performed for roughly 250 trial participants, of whom 200 to 220 were given two doses of AZD1222 and around 25 were given two doses of MenACWY control vaccine. Trial participants were enrolled into age subgroups of 18-55, 56-69 and 70-plus years, which contained about 150, 27 and 61 TCR-sequenced participants, respectively.

Study-wide conclusions, independent of this receptor: The whole spike protein was spanned by vaccine-associated CD4 TCRs, and dominant responses were seen in regions 160-218 and 743-854. No day 14 peak-response samples were available, so repertoires were characterized only after the peak T cell response. Conclusions about previously exposed vaccinees were limited because only six or seven AZD1222 recipients were SARS-CoV-2 seropositive at baseline. Participants were mostly white British, with more females than males. The authors suggested clonal diversity may have been underestimated. Reportedly, almost half of the unique spike-specific TCRs recognized epitopes lying outside the regions that are mutated in the B.1.351 and B.1.1.7 variants. Spike-specific TCR breadth and depth rose significantly after two AZD1222 doses compared with day 0 and with MenACWY recipients. The 56-69-year group was small, and its depth increase did not reach significance, likely because of low power.

The CDR3 regions of human TCRbeta chains were subjected to immunosequencing. For the original study's pipeline: TCRs in the repertoires were matched against a reference library of SARS-CoV-2-specific TCRs that had been generated with the MIRA antigen-specificity platform. Breadth meant the fraction of unique TCRs that were SARS-CoV-2-associated, whereas depth meant the fraction of total T cells that were SARS-CoV-2-associated. Using the MIRA data, each spike-specific TCR was mapped to the spike region that the TCR reacts to and placed in a CD4 or CD8 class. Log10-transformed breadth and depth values were compared by one-way ANOVA with Sidak's multiple comparisons tests. TCRdb mirrors the immuneACCESS table, restricted to in-frame sequences. Some clones are absent from its copies; in checked studies, under half trace to an unresolved V gene, and the reason for the others is unknown. V and J calls and clone size are copied from that table; D and trimming were computed from the DNA. The sample table holds about 86,000 clones, of which around nine tenths were seen once. Roughly 5% of the sample is held by the ten biggest clonotypes.

The time point label, as the study defines it: about 28 days (+/-7) after the second vaccine dose. Because spike-specific TCR depth and breadth did not differ between the two schedules, AZD1222 recipients who got a second dose at roughly 4 weeks were pooled with those who got a second dose at roughly 12 weeks. Vaccinee samples came from UK trials COV001 and COV002, including a single-blind randomized controlled phase 2/3 trial of AZD1222 (ChAdOx1 nCoV-19) in healthy adults. Trial participant PBMC samples were collected at day 0 and day 28 after the second dose for TCRbeta chain sequencing. Deletion took 2 bases off V and 4 bases off J, with a span of 24 bases between the germline ends. From the germline V gene, CDR1 is LGHNA and CDR2 is YNFKEQ. Counted from cysteine to phenylalanine, this CDR3 has 19 amino acids. Only CDR3 DNA remains: 57 bases, in frame from the first base. As to this clone: There is no known antigen for this receptor. No base quality values were provided; no much bigger clone lies one nucleotide off.

The material was peripheral blood, obtained 28 days after the second AZD1222 dose. The receptor comes from an adult who received the AZD1222 COVID-19 vaccine. The chain links TRBV4-2 with TRBJ1-5, with the identity of the D gene unclear. The DNA sequence is given as TGTGCCAGCAGCCAATTATTCGGGGATGGACGGCGGAAAAATCAGCCCCAGCATTTT. This codes for CASSQLFGDGRRKNQPQHF.